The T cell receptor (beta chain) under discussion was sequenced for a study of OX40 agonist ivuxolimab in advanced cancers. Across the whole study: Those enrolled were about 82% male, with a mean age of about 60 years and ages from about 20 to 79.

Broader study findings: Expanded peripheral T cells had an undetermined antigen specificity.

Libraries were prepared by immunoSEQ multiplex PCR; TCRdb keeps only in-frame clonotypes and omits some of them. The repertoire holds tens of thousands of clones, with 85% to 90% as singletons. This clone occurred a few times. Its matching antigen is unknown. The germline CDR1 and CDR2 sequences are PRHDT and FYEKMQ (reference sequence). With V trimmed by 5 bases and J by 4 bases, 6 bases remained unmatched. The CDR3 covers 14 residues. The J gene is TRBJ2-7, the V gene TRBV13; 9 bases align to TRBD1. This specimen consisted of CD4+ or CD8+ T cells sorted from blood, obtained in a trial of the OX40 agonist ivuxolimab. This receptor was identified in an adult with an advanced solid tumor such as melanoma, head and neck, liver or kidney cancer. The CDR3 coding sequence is TGTGCCAGCAGCGACCGGGACAGGGTTTACGAGCAGTACTTC. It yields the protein CASSDRDRVYEQYF.